This T cell receptor beta chain was obtained from a study of tumor-infiltrating lymphocytes in primary liver carcinoma. At the level of the study: Patients comprised men and women whose ages fell between 30 and 69 years. Roughly 3.5 to 7.5 million productive TCRbeta reads were obtained per sample, with similar numbers across tissue types. The study's findings and limits: The top-250-clone fraction was significantly higher in tumors than in blood (p = 0.039).

DNA and RNA were both co-extracted from approximately 20-30 mg of bulk tissue that had not been sorted. Among the patients, all had chronic HBV infection and none had been treated. Germline-derived CDR1 and CDR2 are SGHAT and FQNNGV. The CDR3 consists of 15 residues. The investigators made TCR beta cDNA from roughly 0.45 ug total RNA, using a constant-region primer. Each TCR beta library was derived from three nested multiplex PCR rounds that employed slightly modified ARM-PCR. The study ran its first two PCR rounds for around 10 cycles each, using TRBV1-TRBV30 forward primers and a C-beta reverse primer. MiXCR was run by TCRdb on the multiplex PCR reads, yielding one entry per CDR3 protein. The table shows around 88,000 distinct CDR3 sequences, with just over 65% occurring only once. As to this clonotype: The antigen remains unidentified. A read error may produce the germline difference seen at one junction end.

The receptor was isolated from a man aged 40-55 years with primary liver carcinoma and hepatitis B virus infection. Source material: tumor-adjacent normal liver tissue. The chain joins TRBV11-2 to TRBJ2-3; TRBD2 matches at 14 bases. The CDR3 protein is CDSSFSGLAGDTRYF. DNA of the CDR3: TGTGACAGCAGCTTTTCGGGACTAGCGGGAGACACGCGGTATTTT. Using reference TRBV11-2 and TRBJ2-3 for the parts outside the CDR3, the full variable domain is EAGVAQSPRYKIIEKRQSVAFWCNPISGHATLYWYQQILGQGPKLLIQFQNNGVVDDSQLPKDRFSAERLKGVDSTLKIQPAKLEDSAVYLCDSSFSGLAGDTRYFGPGTRLTVL.